This T cell receptor beta chain was recovered during a study of molecular identifiers for immune sequencing clone quantification. Study-level points and caveats: Barcode sharing among identical TCR molecules could make large clones appear smaller. More than 99% of effector molecules, versus under 1% of naive-cell molecules, belonged to clones above 20 RNA copies.

TCRdb recomputed calls from the PCR reads with MiXCR, one row per CDR3 protein. The data contain about half a million distinct CDR3 sequences, around 25% of them seen just once; the ten biggest clones take up around 0.8%. As for this clonotype: The antigen remains unidentified.

The V end was cut by 2 bases, the J end by 2 bases, with 13 bases between. This CDR3 has 15 residues. This rearrangement joins TRBV12-3 or TRBV12-4 to TRBJ2-7; D tentatively reads TRBD1 or TRBD2 (6 bases each). The source material was naive CD8+ T cells from blood, with Jurkat cell RNA spiked in. Sample subset: FACS-sorted CD8+CD4-CCR7+CD45RA+ naive T cells. The receptor's source is a human donor in good health. Some libraries in this study had Jurkat cell RNA spiked in. CDR3 in DNA: TGTGCCAGCAGTTTAAGGGGGGACCCAGCCTACGAGCAGTACTTC. Amino acid sequence: CASSLRGDPAYEQYF.